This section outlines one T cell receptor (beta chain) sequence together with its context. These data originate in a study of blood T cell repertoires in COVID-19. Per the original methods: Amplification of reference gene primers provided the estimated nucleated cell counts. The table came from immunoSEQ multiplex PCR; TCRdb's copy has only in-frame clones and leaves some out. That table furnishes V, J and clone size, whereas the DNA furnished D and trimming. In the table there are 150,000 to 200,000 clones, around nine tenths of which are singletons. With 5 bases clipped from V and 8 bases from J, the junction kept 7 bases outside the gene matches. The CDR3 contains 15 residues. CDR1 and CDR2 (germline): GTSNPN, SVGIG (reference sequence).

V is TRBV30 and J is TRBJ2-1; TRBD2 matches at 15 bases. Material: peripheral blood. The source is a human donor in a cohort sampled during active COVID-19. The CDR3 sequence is CAWEGLAGGRDEQFF. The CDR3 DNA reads TGTGCCTGGGAAGGACTAGCGGGAGGGCGTGATGAGCAGTTCTTC. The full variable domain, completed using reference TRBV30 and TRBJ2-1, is SQTIHQWPATLVQPVGSPLSLECTVEGTSNPNLYWYRQAAGRGLQLLFYSVGIGQISSEVPQNLSASRPQDRQFILSSKKLLLSDSGFYLCAWEGLAGGRDEQFFGPGTRLTVL.